The 10 T cell receptor beta chains given below trace back to one sample, sequenced in a study of OX40 agonist ivuxolimab in advanced cancers. The data were produced by immunoSEQ multiplex PCR, yet TCRdb's version contains in-frame clones alone and is incomplete. The sample has 50,000 to 65,000 clones; 75% to 95% are singletons. Sequencing was performed on CD4+ or CD8+ T cells sorted from blood, taken in a trial of the OX40 agonist ivuxolimab. The source is an adult with an advanced solid tumor such as melanoma, head and neck, liver or kidney cancer.

This clone was picked up a small number of times. The gene calls are TRBV4-2 and TRBJ2-7, with a tentative D call TRBD2 (7 bases). The V end was cut by 0 bases, the J end by 3 bases, with 12 bases between. This CDR3 spans 15 amino acids. CDR1 and CDR2 from the germline V gene are LGHNA and YNFKEQ. CDR3 DNA sequence: TGTGCCAGCAGCCAAGAAGGCGGGGGCCACTACGAGCAGTACTTC. This codes for CASSQEGGGHYEQYF.

The rearrangement links TRBV28 to TRBJ2-2, with D uncertain. The CDR3 covers 15 residues. Germline-derived CDR1 and CDR2 are MDHEN and SYDVKM. V was cut by 3 bases and J by 5 bases, with 13 bases left in between. CDR3 in amino acids: CASSFYSPDTGELFF. CDR3 DNA sequence: TGTGCCAGCAGTTTTTACAGTCCCGATACCGGGGAGCTGTTTTTT.

V is TRBV5-4 and J is TRBJ1-1, with D possibly TRBD1 on 5 matching bases. The CDR3 length is 12 residues. CDR1 is SGHNT and CDR2 is YYREEE in the germline V gene (reference sequence). With 4 bases removed from V and 6 bases from J, the gap between germline ends came to 10 bases. CDR3 DNA: TGTGCCAGCAGCAGGGGTAACGCTGAAGCTTTCTTT. This codes for CASSRGNAEAFF.

This chain uses TRBV27 with TRBJ1-5; D remains unclear. The CDR3 has 14 residues. Trimming removed 8 bases from V and 5 bases from J, with 16 bases in between. Germline V gene lookup returns CDR1 MNHEY and CDR2 SMNVEV (reference sequence). The CDR3 nucleotides are TGTGCCAGCGCCTGGACCGGATCACATCAGCCCCAGCATTTT. The encoded protein is CASAWTGSHQPQHF.

This clone was observed once. This chain connects TRBV25-1 to TRBJ2-7, with no clear D. The CDR3 loop spans 10 amino acids. The V end lost 3 bases, the J end lost 6 bases, and 3 bases lay between the germline ends. Looked up from germline, CDR1 is MGHDK and CDR2 is SYGVNS. The CDR3 sequence: CASSDPEQYF. The CDR3 nucleotides are TGTGCCAGCAGTGATCCCGAGCAGTACTTC.

In this sample, this clone turned up once. This rearrangement joins TRBV12-5 to TRBJ2-5; D is perhaps TRBD1 (5 bases). CDR3 length: 14 amino acids. Trimming stripped 1 base from V and 5 bases from J, with 11 bases between. Germline loops: CDR1 LGHNT, CDR2 FRNRAP. CDR3 sequence: CASGLGQIRETQYF. In DNA, the CDR3 is TGTGCTAGTGGTTTGGGACAGATTCGGGAGACCCAGTACTTC.

The chain recombines TRBV13 with TRBJ1-1; D might be TRBD1 (5 bases). Trimming pared 5 bases from V and 1 base from J, leaving 17 bases between. CDR1 and CDR2 (germline): PRHDT, FYEKMQ (reference sequence). This CDR3 comprises 16 residues. In DNA, the CDR3 is TGTGCCAGCAGCGACGTATTCTCCGGGGCGAACACTGAAGCTTTCTTT. This codes for CASSDVFSGANTEAFF.

This clone has only one observation. The genes are TRBV11-2 and TRBJ2-7, with D tentatively TRBD1 (5 bases). Trimming took 4 bases from V and 3 from J, leaving 13 bases between them. The CDR3 consists of 14 residues. CDR1 is SGHAT, CDR2 FQNNGV, per germline. In DNA, the CDR3 is TGTGCCAGCAGCTCTGGGGCAGATTTCTACGAGCAGTACTTC. As protein: CASSSGADFYEQYF. The whole variable domain, filled in from reference TRBV11-2 and TRBJ2-7, reads EAGVAQSPRYKIIEKRQSVAFWCNPISGHATLYWYQQILGQGPKLLIQFQNNGVVDDSQLPKDRFSAERLKGVDSTLKIQPAKLEDSAVYLCASSSGADFYEQYFGPGTRLTVT.

The chain carries TRBV27 and TRBJ2-1; D may be TRBD1 (6 bases). The CDR3 extends over 13 amino acids. Germline V gives CDR1 MNHEY, CDR2 SMNVEV (reference sequence). Trimming took off 3 bases at V and 7 bases at J, with 10 bases between the two ends. DNA for the CDR3: TGTGCCAGCAGTTTGACAGGATGGAATGAGCAGTTCTTC. Encoded protein: CASSLTGWNEQFF.

This rearrangement joins TRBV4-3 to TRBJ2-1, with D possibly being TRBD1 (6 bases). V gave up 0 bases and J gave up 6 bases, with 15 bases separating them. CDR1 is LGHNA and CDR2 is YSLEER in the germline V gene. The CDR3 extends over 16 amino acids. For the CDR3, the DNA is TGCGCCAGCAGCCAAGATCCAGGGGCGAACGTCAATGAGCAGTTCTTC. This sequence encodes CASSQDPGANVNEQFF.